Sequencing of this TCR beta chain was carried out in a study of cytomegalovirus exposure and HLA in healthy donors. Across the study: Samples from HLA-typed donors yielded some 85 million unique TCRs in an early data release. Notes on the study in general: A later analysis reportedly identified an Asian-associated ancestry cluster as carrying fewer N-insertions than the roughly 700-donor mean. A previous analysis found most TCR beta V segments productive roughly 90% or roughly 30% of the time.

Germline loops: CDR1 SGHVS, CDR2 FQNEAQ. This CDR3 has 14 residues. V lost 1 base and J 2 bases, leaving 5 bases between the germline ends. The PCR was carried out with 60 Vbeta primers and 13 Jbeta primers. Profiling relied on immunoSEQ multiplex PCR, and the TCRdb table lists in-frame clones only, not all of them. The sample has fewer than 200,000 clones, 12% seen once; the top ten hold over 6.5%. Worth noting for this clone: Its cognate antigen is unknown.

Sample: PBMCs. V is TRBV7-8 and J is TRBJ2-2; D uncertain. The sequence came from a man aged 50 to 60 in good health and CMV-seropositive. CDR3 residues: CASSLGINTGELFF. CDR3 sequence (DNA): TGTGCCAGCAGCTTAGGTATCAACACCGGGGAGCTGTTTTTT.